Listed below are T cell receptor beta chains from one sample, sequenced in a study of shared clonotypes between healthy human individuals. TCRdb's copy holds only in-frame clones and misses some; the assay was immunoSEQ multiplex PCR. The sample shows roughly 2.2 million clones, over 85% of them seen only once. Sequences were obtained from naive CD4+ T cells from PBMCs. Receptor source: a man aged 18 to 29 in good health. Some clones in this sample may be carry-over from other donors' samples. CDR3s include the opening cysteine and the closing phenylalanine or tryptophan. The D gene is left open where the match is weak. Not all rows give a size; the values are once, few, many and, for expanded clones, a class.

TRBJ2-7 NA NA TRBV20-1 TGCAGTGCCACGGACTTCTACGAGCAGTACTTC CSATDFYEQYF
TRBJ2-7 NA TRBD2 TRBV11-2 TGTGCCAGCAGCTTAAATTGGGGACTAGCGGACGCCCGGGCCTACGAGCAGTACTTC CASSLNWGLADARAYEQYF
TRBJ2-2 NA TRBD2 TRBV10-3 TGTGCCATCAGCCCGACTAGCGGGAGGAACACCGGGGAGCTGTTTTTT CAISPTSGRNTGELFF
TRBJ2-5 NA NA TRBV5-1 TGCGCCAGCAGCTCGCCTCCCCAAGAGACCCAGTACTTC CASSSPPQETQYF
TRBJ2-7 once NA TRBV2 TGTGCCAGCAGTGAGACAGCCCCGAACTACGAGCAGTACTTC CASSETAPNYEQYF
TRBJ1-5 NA NA TRBV7-2 TGTGCCAGCAGCGCGCCGGCAGACAATCAGCCCCAGCATTTT CASSAPADNQPQHF
TRBJ1-1 NA NA TRBV7-3 TGTGCCAGCAGCTTAACAACGGGGGCGCGGGAAGCTTTCTTT CASSLTTGAREAFF
TRBJ2-4 NA NA TRBV7-2 TGTGCCAGCAGCTTAGAGGGTTGGGGCAGTCCAACTAGGGGCATTCAGTACTTC CASSLEGWGSPTRGIQYF
TRBJ1-6 NA NA TRBV27 TGTGCCAGCAGTTTCGGACGCCTGAGCTCCTATAATTCACCCCTCCACTTT CASSFGRLSSYNSPLHF
TRBJ2-3 NA TRBD2 TRBV5-1 TGCGCCAGCAGCCGGGGGGACTCGCGCACAGATACGCAGTATTTT CASSRGDSRTDTQYF
TRBJ2-1 NA NA TRBV4-3 TGCGCCAGCAGCCAGTACAATGAGCAGTTCTTC CASSQYNEQFF
TRBJ2-1 NA NA TRBV5-1 TGCGCCAGCAGCTTGGTCGGGTCCACGGGCAATGAGCAGTTCTTC CASSLVGSTGNEQFF
TRBJ2-1 NA TRBD1 TRBV19 TGTGCCAGTAGTACATCCGGGACAGGGGGCCGGGAGCAGTTCTTC CASSTSGTGGREQFF
TRBJ2-7 NA TRBD2 TRBV9 TGTGCCAGCAGCGTAGGTCGGACTAGCCCCTACGAGCAGTACTTC CASSVGRTSPYEQYF
TRBJ1-1 NA NA TRBV29-1 TGCAGCGTTGCGGGTAGGTTGAACACTGAAGCTTTCTTT CSVAGRLNTEAFF
TRBJ2-4 once NA TRBV5-6 TGTGCCAGCAGCTTGGGGGGGCGCGGATTCGCCAAAAACATTCAGTACTTC CASSLGGRGFAKNIQYF
TRBJ2-3 once NA TRBV5-1 TGCGCCAGCAGCAAGACGATAGGGGTCACAGATACGCAGTATTTT CASSKTIGVTDTQYF
TRBJ1-6 NA TRBD1 TRBV28 TGTGCCAGCAGTTTACCGGAGGGACAGGGTTCACCCCTCCACTTT CASSLPEGQGSPLHF
TRBJ2-7 NA TRBD1 TRBV4-3 TGCGCCAGCAGCCAAGAACAGGGGGTTGAATACGAGCAGTACTTC CASSQEQGVEYEQYF
TRBJ1-2 NA TRBD1 TRBV29-1 TGCAGCGCTTCGACAGGGGCTAACTATGGCTACACCTTC CSASTGANYGYTF
TRBJ2-1 NA NA TRBV2 TGTGCCAGCAGACCGGAGGTGAATGAGCAGTTCTTC CASRPEVNEQFF
TRBJ2-3 NA TRBD1 TRBV7-2 TGTGCCAGCAGCTTAGGACCCTCAGGGGGCGGCACAGATACGCAGTATTTT CASSLGPSGGGTDTQYF
TRBJ1-1 NA NA TRBV5-8 TGTGCCAGCAGCTTGGAGGCAAACACTGAAGCTTTCTTT CASSLEANTEAFF
TRBJ2-1 NA NA TRBV6-1 TGTGCCAGCAGCGCCATCTTGGCTGAGCAGTTCTTC CASSAILAEQFF
TRBJ2-7 NA NA TRBV18 TGTGCCAGCTCACCAGCCTCGGGGGTGGGCGAGCAGTACTTC CASSPASGVGEQYF
TRBJ2-7 NA NA TRBV6-1 TGTGCCAGCAGTGGCCGGGCCTCGGGAAACGAGCAGTACTTC CASSGRASGNEQYF
TRBJ1-5 once NA TRBV2 TGTGCCAGCAGGGCGGTGAGCAATCAGCCCCAGCATTTT CASRAVSNQPQHF
TRBJ2-2 NA TRBD2 TRBV2 TGTGCCAGTTCCGGACTAGGGATCGGGGAGCTGTTTTTT CASSGLGIGELFF